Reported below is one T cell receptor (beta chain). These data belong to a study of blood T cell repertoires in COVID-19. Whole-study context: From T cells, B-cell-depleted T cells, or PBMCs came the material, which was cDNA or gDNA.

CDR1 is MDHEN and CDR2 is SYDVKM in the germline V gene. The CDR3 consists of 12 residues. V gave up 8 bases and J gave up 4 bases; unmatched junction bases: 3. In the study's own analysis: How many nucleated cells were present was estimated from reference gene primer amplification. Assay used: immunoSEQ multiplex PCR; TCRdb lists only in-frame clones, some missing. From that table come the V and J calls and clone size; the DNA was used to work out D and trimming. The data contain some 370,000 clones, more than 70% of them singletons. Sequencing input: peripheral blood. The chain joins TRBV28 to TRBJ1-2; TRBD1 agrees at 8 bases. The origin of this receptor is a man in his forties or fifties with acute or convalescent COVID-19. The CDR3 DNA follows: TGTGCCAGCGTGACAGGGGCCTATGGCTACACCTTC. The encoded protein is CASVTGAYGYTF.